There are a few counts of the clone carrying this TCR beta chain. As yet, its antigen is unknown. The read falls 3 residues short of the CDR3 end, and the missing part is taken from the germline J gene. Clones were read by immunoSEQ multiplex PCR, and TCRdb kept only the in-frame ones, dropping some. The repertoire shows 30,000 to 40,000 clones, none seen only once; the top ten take about 6.1%. CDR1 SGHRS and CDR2 YFSETQ come from the germline V gene. Trimming removed 1 base at V and 4 bases at J, with 15 bases between. The CDR3 extends over 15 amino acids. This sample was included in a study of T cell clonality in common variable immunodeficiency. Broader study findings: In common variable immunodeficiency, TCR beta chains reportedly carried fewer deletions and N-nucleotide insertions.

Sequenced input: peripheral blood mononuclear cells. The TCR was taken from a human donor with common variable immunodeficiency. The genes are TRBV5-1 and TRBJ2-7, with D possibly matching TRBD1 (6 bases). Incomplete CDR3 DNA: TGCGCCAGCAGCTTGTGGCAGGGGAACTCGTACGAG. As protein: CASSLWQGNSYE. The whole CDR3 is CASSLWQGNSYEQYF.